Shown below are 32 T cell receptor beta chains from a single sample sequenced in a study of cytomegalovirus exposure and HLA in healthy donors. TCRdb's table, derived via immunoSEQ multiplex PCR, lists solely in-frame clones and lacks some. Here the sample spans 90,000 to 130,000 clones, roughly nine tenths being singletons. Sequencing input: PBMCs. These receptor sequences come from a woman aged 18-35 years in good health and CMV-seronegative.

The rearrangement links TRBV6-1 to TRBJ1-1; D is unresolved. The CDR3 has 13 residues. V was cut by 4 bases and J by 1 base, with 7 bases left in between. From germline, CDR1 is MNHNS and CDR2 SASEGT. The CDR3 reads CASSVQENTEAFF. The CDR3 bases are TGTGCCAGCAGTGTGCAGGAGAACACTGAAGCTTTCTTT.

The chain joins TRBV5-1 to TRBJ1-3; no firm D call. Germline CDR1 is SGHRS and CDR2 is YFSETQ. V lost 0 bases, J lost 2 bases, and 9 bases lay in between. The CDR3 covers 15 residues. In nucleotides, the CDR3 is TGCGCCAGCAGCTTGGGACTCGAGACTGGAAACACCATATATTTT. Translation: CASSLGLETGNTIYF.

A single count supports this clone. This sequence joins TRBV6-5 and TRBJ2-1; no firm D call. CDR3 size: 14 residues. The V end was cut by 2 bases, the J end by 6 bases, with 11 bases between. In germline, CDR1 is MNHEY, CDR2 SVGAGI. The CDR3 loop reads CASSYTRGSNEQFF. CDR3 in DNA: TGTGCCAGCAGTTACACCCGCGGCAGCAATGAGCAGTTCTTC.

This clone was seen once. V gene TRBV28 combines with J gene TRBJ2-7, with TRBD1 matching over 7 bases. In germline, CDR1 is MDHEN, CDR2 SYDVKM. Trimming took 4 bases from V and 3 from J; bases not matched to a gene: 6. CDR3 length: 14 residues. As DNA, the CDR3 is TGTGCCAGCAGTTACCTCGGGACAGACTACGAGCAGTACTTC. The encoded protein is CASSYLGTDYEQYF. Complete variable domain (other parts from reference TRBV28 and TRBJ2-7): DVKVTQSSRYLVKRTGEKVFLECVQDMDHENMFWYRQDPGLGLRLIYFSYDVKMKEKGDIPEGYSVSREKKERFSLILESASTNQTSMYLCASSYLGTDYEQYFGPGTRLTVT.

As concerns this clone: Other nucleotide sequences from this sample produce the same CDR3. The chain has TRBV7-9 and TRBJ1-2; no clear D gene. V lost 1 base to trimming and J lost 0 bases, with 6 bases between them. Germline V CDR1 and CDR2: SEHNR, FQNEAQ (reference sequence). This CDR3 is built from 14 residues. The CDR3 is CASSLGAANYGYTF. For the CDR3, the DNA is TGTGCCAGCAGCTTAGGGGCAGCTAACTATGGCTACACCTTC.

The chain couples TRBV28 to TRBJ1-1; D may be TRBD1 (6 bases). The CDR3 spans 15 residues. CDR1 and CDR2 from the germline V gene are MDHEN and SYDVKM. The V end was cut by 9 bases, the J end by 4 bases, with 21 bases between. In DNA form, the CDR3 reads TGTGCCAGTAACCCTGCGGGGGGCATGGGCACTGAAGCTTTCTTT. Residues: CASNPAGGMGTEAFF. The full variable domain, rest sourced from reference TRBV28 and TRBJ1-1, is DVKVTQSSRYLVKRTGEKVFLECVQDMDHENMFWYRQDPGLGLRLIYFSYDVKMKEKGDIPEGYSVSREKKERFSLILESASTNQTSMYLCASNPAGGMGTEAFFGQGTRLTVV.

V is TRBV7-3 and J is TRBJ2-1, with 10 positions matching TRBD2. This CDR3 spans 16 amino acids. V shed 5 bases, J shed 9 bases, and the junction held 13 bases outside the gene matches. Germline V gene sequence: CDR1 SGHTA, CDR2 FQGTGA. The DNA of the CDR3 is TGTGCCAGCAGCCCCCCTGGGAGCGGGAGGGCCGGTGAGCAGTTCTTC. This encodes CASSPPGSGRAGEQFF.

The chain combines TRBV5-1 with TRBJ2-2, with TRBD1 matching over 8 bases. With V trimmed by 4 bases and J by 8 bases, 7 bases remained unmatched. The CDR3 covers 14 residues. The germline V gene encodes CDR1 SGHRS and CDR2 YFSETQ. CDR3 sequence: CASSPRQGLGELFF. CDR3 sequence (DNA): TGCGCCAGCAGCCCACGACAGGGGTTGGGGGAGCTGTTTTTT. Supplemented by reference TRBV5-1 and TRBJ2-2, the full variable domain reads KAGVTQTPRYLIKTRGQQVTLSCSPISGHRSVSWYQQTPGQGLQFLFEYFSETQRNKGNFPGRFSGRQFSNSRSEMNVSTLELGDSALYLCASSPRQGLGELFFGEGSRLTVL.

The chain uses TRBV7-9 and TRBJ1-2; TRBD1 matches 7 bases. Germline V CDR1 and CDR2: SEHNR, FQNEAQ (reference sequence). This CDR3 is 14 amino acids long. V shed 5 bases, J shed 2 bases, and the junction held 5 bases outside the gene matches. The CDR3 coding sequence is TGTGCCAGCAGCGTATCACAGGGGAACTATGGCTACACCTTC. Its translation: CASSVSQGNYGYTF.

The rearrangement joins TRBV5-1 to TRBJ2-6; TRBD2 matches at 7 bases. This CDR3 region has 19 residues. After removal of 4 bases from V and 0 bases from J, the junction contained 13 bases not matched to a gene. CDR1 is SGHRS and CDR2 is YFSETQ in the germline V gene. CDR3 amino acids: CASSPRPGGVISGANVLTF. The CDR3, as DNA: TGCGCCAGCAGCCCACGCCCTGGGGGGGTTATCTCTGGGGCCAACGTCCTGACTTTC.

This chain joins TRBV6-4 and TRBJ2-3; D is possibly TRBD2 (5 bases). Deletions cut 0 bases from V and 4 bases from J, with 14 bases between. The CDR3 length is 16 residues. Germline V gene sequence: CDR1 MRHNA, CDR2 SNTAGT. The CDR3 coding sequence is TGTGCCAGCAGTGACTCTCTAATCCCCGGGGCAGATACGCAGTATTTT. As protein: CASSDSLIPGADTQYF.

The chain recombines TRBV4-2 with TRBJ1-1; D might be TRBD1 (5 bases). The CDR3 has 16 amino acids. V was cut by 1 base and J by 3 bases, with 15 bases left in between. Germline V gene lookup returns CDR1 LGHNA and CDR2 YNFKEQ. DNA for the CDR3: TGTGCCAGCAGCCAAGCGACAGCCGGCGGAGACACTGAAGCTTTCTTT. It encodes CASSQATAGGDTEAFF.

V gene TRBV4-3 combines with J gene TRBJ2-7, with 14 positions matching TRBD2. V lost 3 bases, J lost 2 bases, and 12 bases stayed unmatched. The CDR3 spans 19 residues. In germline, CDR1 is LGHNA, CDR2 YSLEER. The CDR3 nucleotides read TGCGCCAGCAGCCACAAAGGGGAAAGACTAGCGGGGGGGCCCTACGAGCAGTACTTC. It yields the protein CASSHKGERLAGGPYEQYF.

CDR3 amino acids: CASSYSRDRAQKLFF. CDR3 DNA sequence: TGTGCCAGCAGTTACTCCAGGGACAGGGCCCAGAAACTGTTTTTT. The chain joins TRBV6-5 to TRBJ1-4, with 9 bases that match TRBD1. Unmatched junction bases numbered 7, after V lost 0 bases and J lost 11 bases. The CDR3 has 15 amino acids. Germline V gene sequence: CDR1 MNHEY, CDR2 SVGAGI.

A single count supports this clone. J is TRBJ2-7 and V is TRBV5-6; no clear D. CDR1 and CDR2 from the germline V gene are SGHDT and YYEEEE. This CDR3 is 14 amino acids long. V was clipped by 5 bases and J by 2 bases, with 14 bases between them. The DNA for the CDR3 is TGTGCCAGCAGTCCCCCGCATTCAGCCTACGAGCAGTACTTC. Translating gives CASSPPHSAYEQYF.

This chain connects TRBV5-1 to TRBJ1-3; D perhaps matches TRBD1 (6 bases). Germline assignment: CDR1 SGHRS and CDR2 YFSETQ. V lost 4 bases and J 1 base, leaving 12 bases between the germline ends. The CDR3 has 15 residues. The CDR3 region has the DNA TGCGCCAGCAGCCTTCAGGGACAATCTGGAAACACCATATATTTT. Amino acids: CASSLQGQSGNTIYF.

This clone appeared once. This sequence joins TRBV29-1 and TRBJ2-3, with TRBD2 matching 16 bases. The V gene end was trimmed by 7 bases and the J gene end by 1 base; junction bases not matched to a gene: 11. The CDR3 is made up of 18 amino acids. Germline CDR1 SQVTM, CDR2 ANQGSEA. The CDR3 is CSAEPGLAGGWGTDTQYF. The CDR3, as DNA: TGCAGCGCCGAACCGGGACTAGCGGGAGGGTGGGGCACAGATACGCAGTATTTT.

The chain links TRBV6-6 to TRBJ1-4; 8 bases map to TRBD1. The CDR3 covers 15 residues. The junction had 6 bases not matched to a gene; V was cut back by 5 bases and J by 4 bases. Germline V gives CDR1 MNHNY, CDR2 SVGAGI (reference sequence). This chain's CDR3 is CASSKQGGGNEKLFF. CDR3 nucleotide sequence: TGTGCCAGCAGTAAACAGGGGGGAGGTAATGAAAAACTGTTTTTT.

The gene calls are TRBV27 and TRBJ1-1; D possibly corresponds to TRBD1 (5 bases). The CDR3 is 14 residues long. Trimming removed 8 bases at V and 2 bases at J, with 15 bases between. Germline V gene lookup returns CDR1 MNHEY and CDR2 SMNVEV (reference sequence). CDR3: CASGITGFNTEAFF. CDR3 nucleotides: TGTGCCAGCGGTATCACAGGTTTTAACACTGAAGCTTTCTTT.

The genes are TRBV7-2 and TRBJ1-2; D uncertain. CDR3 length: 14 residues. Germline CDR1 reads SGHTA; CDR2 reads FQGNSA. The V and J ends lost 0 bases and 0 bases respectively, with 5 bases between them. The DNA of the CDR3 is TGTGCCAGCAGCTTAGCGGCAGCTAACTATGGCTACACCTTC. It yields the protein CASSLAAANYGYTF.

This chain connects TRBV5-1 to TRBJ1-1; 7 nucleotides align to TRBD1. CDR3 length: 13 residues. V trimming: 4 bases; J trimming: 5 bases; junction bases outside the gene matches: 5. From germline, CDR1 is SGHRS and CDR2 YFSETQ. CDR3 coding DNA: TGCGCCAGCAGCCTGACAGGGAGGACTGAAGCTTTCTTT. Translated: CASSLTGRTEAFF.

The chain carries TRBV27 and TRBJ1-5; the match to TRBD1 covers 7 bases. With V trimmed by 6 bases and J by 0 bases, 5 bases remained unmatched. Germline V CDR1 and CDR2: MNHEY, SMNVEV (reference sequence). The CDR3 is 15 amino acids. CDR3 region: CASRRQGYSNQPQHF. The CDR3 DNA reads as TGTGCCAGCAGGAGACAGGGCTATAGCAATCAGCCCCAGCATTTT.

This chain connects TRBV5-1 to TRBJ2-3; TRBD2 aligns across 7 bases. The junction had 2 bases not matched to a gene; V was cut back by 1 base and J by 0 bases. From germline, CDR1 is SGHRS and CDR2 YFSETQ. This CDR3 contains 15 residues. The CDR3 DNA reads TGCGCCAGCAGCTTGAGCGGGGCGAGCACAGATACGCAGTATTTT. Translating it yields CASSLSGASTDTQYF.

The CDR3 spells CANAKGGMLNTEAFF. CDR3 in DNA: TGTGCCAATGCGAAGGGAGGGATGCTGAACACTGAAGCTTTCTTT. V is TRBV30 and J is TRBJ1-1, with D unclear. The V gene lost 8 bases and the J gene lost 0 bases, with 19 bases spanning the gap. Germline CDR1 reads GTSNPN; CDR2 reads SVGIG (reference sequence). The CDR3 has 15 residues.

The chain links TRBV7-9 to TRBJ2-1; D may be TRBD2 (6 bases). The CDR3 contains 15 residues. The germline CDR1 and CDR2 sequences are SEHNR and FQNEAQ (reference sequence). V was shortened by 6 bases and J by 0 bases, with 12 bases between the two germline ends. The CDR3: CASSPRGSSYNEQFF. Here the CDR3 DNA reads TGTGCCAGCAGTCCTCGGGGGAGCTCCTACAATGAGCAGTTCTTC.

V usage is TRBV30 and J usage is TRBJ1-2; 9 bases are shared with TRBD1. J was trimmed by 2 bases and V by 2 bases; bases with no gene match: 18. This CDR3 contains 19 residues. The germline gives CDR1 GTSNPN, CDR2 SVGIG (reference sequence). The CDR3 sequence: CAWSYSGDREDRANYGYTF. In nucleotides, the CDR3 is TGTGCCTGGAGTTACTCCGGGGACAGGGAGGACAGGGCAAACTATGGCTACACCTTC.

The CDR3 reads CASSPKGAANEKLFF. The CDR3 DNA reads as TGTGCCAGCAGCCCAAAGGGGGCAGCTAATGAAAAACTGTTTTTT. This chain connects TRBV28 to TRBJ1-4; 7 bases line up with TRBD1. Germline V gene sequence: CDR1 MDHEN, CDR2 SYDVKM. This CDR3 contains 15 residues. Trimming cost V 6 bases and J 3 bases; bases outside gene matches: 7.

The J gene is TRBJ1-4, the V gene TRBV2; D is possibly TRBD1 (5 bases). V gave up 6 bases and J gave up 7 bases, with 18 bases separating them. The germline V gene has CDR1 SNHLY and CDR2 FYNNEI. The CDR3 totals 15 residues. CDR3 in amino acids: CASSPRTSGGEKLFF. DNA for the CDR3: TGTGCCAGCAGCCCGAGGACGTCGGGGGGTGAAAAACTGTTTTTT.

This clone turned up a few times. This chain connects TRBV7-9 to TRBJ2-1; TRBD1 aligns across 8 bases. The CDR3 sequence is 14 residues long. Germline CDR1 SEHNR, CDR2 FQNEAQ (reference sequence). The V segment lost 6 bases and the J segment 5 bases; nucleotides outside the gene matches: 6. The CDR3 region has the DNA TGTGCCAGCAGGAGCCGGGACAGGAACAATGAGCAGTTCTTC. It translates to CASRSRDRNNEQFF. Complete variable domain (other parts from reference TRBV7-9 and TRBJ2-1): DTGVSQNPRHKITKRGQNVTFRCDPISEHNRLYWYRQTLGQGPEFLTYFQNEAQLEKSRLLSDRFSAERPKGSFSTLEIQRTEQGDSAMYLCASRSRDRNNEQFFGPGTRLTVL.

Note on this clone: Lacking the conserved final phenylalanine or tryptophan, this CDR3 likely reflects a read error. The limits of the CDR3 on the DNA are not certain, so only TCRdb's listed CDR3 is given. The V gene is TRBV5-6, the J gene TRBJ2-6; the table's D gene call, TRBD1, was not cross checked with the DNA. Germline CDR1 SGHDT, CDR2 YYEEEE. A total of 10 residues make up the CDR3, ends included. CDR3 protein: CASSLAWTGH.

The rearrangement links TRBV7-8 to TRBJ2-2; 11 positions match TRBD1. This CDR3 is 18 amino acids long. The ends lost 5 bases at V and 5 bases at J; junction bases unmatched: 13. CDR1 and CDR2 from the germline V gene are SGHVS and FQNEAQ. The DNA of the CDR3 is TGTGCCAGCAGCGCACCCGGGACAGGGGGAAAAAGGACCGGGGAGCTGTTTTTT. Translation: CASSAPGTGGKRTGELFF. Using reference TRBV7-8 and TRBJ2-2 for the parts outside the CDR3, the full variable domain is GAGVSQSPRYKVAKRGQDVALRCDPISGHVSLFWYQQALGQGPEFLTYFQNEAQLDKSGLPSDRFFAERPEGSVSTLKIQRTQQEDSAVYLCASSAPGTGGKRTGELFFGEGSRLTVL.

This CDR3 reads CATSREGALGANVLTF. For the CDR3, the DNA is TGTGCCACCAGCAGGGAGGGGGCGCTAGGGGCCAACGTCCTGACTTTC. The rearrangement joins TRBV15 to TRBJ2-6; the D gene is possibly TRBD1 (7 bases). Germline assignment: CDR1 LNHNV and CDR2 YYDKDF (reference sequence). There are 16 residues in the CDR3. Trimming pared 3 bases from V and 4 bases from J, leaving 13 bases between.